Sequencing of this T cell receptor beta chain was carried out in a study of PD-L1 blockade in urothelial cancer. Study summary: Patients' atezolizumab regimen, 1,200 mg intravenously every 3 weeks, began around 2014.

The CDR3 spans 16 residues. The ends lost 2 bases at V and 3 bases at J; junction bases unmatched: 5. Germline CDR1 ENHRY, CDR2 SYGVKD. The assay was immunoSEQ multiplex PCR, and TCRdb's table has in-frame clones only and misses some. The data hold 75,000 to 95,000 clones, with roughly nine tenths observed a single time. Patients were living with locally advanced or metastatic urothelial carcinoma. Patients yielded 1 to 8 samples each, pretreatment and on-treatment. The sequence derives from a man between 60 and 75 years old with urothelial cancer. The source material was PBMCs, sampled around atezolizumab (anti-PD-L1) treatment. The rearrangement links TRBV10-3 to TRBJ2-2; 8 nucleotides agree with TRBD2. The CDR3 protein is CAISERLAGDTGELFF. CDR3 bases: TGTGCCATCAGTGAGAGGCTAGCGGGCGACACCGGGGAGCTGTTTTTT.